Listed below are T cell receptor beta chains from one sample, sequenced in a study of type 1 and type 2 diabetes patients. One entry per CDR3 protein, called by TCRdb with MiXCR from the multiplex PCR reads. The data contain 250,000 to 300,000 distinct CDR3 sequences, more than 45% of them singletons. Material: peripheral blood mononuclear cells (PBMCs). Receptors were obtained from a man younger than 30 with type 2 diabetes. Both conserved end residues are part of each CDR3.

length	J	V	CDR3
15	TRBJ1-4	TRBV5-4	CASSSDRGTNEKLFF
15	TRBJ2-2	TRBV7-6	CASSHLTGVTGELFF
14	TRBJ2-2	TRBV7-9	CASSDDKNTGELFF
15	TRBJ1-1	TRBV6-5	CASSGRGAGYTEAFF
12	TRBJ1-6	TRBV19	CASSGTLSPLHF
16	TRBJ2-3	TRBV4-1	CASSQGGGSKADTQYF
19	TRBJ2-6	TRBV20-1	CSATTDKGRFLSGANVLTF
16	TRBJ2-2	TRBV5-1	CASSLGSGAGTGELFF
15	TRBJ1-1	TRBV20-1	CSARDFQGLGTVAFF
14	TRBJ2-5	TRBV7-7	CASSAAGLGETQYF
14	TRBJ1-1	TRBV27	CASSQGRMNTEAFF
15	TRBJ2-7	TRBV7-3	CASSLGAGSFDEQYF
13	TRBJ2-1	TRBV20-1	CSASSSQNNEQFF
14	TRBJ1-5	TRBV12-3/TRBV12-4	CASSLMAGNQPQHF
16	TRBJ2-7	TRBV11-2	CASSNLRTSGTYEQYF
19	TRBJ2-3	TRBV15	CATSGGTPSGREYRDTQYF
14	TRBJ1-1	TRBV20-1	CSAETGKSYTEAFF
12	TRBJ2-7	TRBV5-1	CASSGTSYEQYF
11	TRBJ2-1	TRBV20-1	CSAPRGDEQFF
14	TRBJ2-5	TRBV6-5	CASSLRGGGETQYF
14	TRBJ1-4	TRBV10-3	CAISQSRLDEKLFF
15	TRBJ2-5	TRBV20-1	CSAPILDSTQETQYF